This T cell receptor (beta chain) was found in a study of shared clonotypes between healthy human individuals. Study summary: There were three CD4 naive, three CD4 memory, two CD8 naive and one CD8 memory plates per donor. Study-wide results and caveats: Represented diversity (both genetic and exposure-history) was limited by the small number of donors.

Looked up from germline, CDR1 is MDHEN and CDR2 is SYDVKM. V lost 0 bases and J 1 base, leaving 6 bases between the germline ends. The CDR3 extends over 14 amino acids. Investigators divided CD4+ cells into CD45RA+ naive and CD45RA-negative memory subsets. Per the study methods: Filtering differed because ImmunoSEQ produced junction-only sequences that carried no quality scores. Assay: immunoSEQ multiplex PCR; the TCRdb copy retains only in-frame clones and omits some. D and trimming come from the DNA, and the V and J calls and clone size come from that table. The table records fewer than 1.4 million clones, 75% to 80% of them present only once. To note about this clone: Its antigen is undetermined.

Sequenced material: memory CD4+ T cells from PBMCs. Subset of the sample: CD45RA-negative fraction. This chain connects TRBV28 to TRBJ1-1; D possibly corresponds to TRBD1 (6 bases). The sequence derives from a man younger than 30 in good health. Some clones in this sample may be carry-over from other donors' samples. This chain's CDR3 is CASSLWGQNTEAFF. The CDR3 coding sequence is TGTGCCAGCAGTTTATGGGGACAGAACACTGAAGCTTTCTTT.